These T cell receptor beta chains were read from a single sample in a study of blood T cell repertoires in COVID-19. Using immunoSEQ multiplex PCR, the repertoire was profiled, and TCRdb retains in-frame clones only, with some absent. The sample contains 200,000 to 250,000 clones, about 90% of which appear only once. Sequencing input: peripheral blood. All receptors come from a young man with COVID-19, enrolled during active disease. CDR3s include the opening cysteine and the closing phenylalanine or tryptophan. D genes are given only for firm matches. Clone size is shown for a subset of rows, as once, few, many or a class of expanded clone.

TRBD2	.	TRBV29-1	TRBJ2-7	TGCAGCGTGGTGACTAGCGGGAGGGCCGCAGCCTACGAGCAGTACTTC	CSVVTSGRAAAYEQYF
TRBD1	.	TRBV7-3	TRBJ2-7	TGTGCCAGCAGCTTAAGAGGTGACAGGGGAGTCCACGAGCAGTACTTC	CASSLRGDRGVHEQYF
TRBD1	.	TRBV15	TRBJ1-2	TGTGCCACCAGCAGACAAGGGACAGAGAGGAAGTATGGCTACACCTTC	CATSRQGTERKYGYTF
.	.	TRBV7-9	TRBJ1-5	TGTGCCAGCAGCTTAGGGCCAGGGAGCAATCAGCCCCAGCATTTT	CASSLGPGSNQPQHF
.	.	TRBV7-2	TRBJ1-5	TGTGCCAGCAGCTTTTACAGGTCAGATCAGCCCCAGCATTTT	CASSFYRSDQPQHF
.	.	TRBV10-2	TRBJ2-3	TGCGCCAGCAGTCCCCCAGGCAGCACAGATACGCAGTATTTT	CASSPPGSTDTQYF
TRBD2	.	TRBV6-1	TRBJ2-3	TGTGCCAGCAGTGAACGGTATGGGACTAGCGCCACAGATACGCAGTATTTT	CASSERYGTSATDTQYF
TRBD2	.	TRBV28	TRBJ2-3	TGTGCCAGCAGTTTGAGGCCCCGGGCTAGCGGGAGGTTCATGGGAGATACGCAGTATTTT	CASSLRPRASGRFMGDTQYF
.	once	TRBV19	TRBJ1-2	TGTGCCAGTAGTATTCCGGCAGGGTTGGATGGCTACACCTTC	CASSIPAGLDGYTF
.	.	TRBV19	TRBJ1-2	TGTGCCAGTAGTATTGGGTCGAGGGGGAAATATGGCTACACCTTC	CASSIGSRGKYGYTF
TRBD2	.	TRBV7-2	TRBJ2-3	TGTGCCAGCAGCTTGAGTGGGACTAGCGGGAGAACAGATACGCAGTATTTT	CASSLSGTSGRTDTQYF
TRBD1	.	TRBV11-2	TRBJ1-3	TGTGCCAGCAGCGCCCACAGGGGGAGGCCTGGAAACACCATATATTTT	CASSAHRGRPGNTIYF
TRBD1	.	TRBV7-2	TRBJ2-7	TGTGCCAGCAGCTCACCGGGACAGGGGTACGAGCAGTACTTC	CASSSPGQGYEQYF
TRBD2	.	TRBV7-2	TRBJ2-7	TGTGCCAGCAGCTTAGAGGGAGGGCCTGACGAGCAGTACTTC	CASSLEGGPDEQYF
TRBD1	.	TRBV28	TRBJ1-5	TGTGCCACCTCCGGGACAGGGACTCAGCCCCAGCATTTT	CATSGTGTQPQHF
TRBD2	.	TRBV5-1	TRBJ2-7	TGCGCCAGCAGCCCGGGACTAGCGGGAGGAATAGGCGAGCAGTACTTC	CASSPGLAGGIGEQYF
.	once	TRBV7-2	TRBJ2-2	TGTGCCAGCAGCCCACAACTATTCACCGGGGAGCTGTTTTTT	CASSPQLFTGELFF
TRBD1	.	TRBV6-6	TRBJ1-2	TGTGCCAGCAGTCCCCTCGGACAGGGGTTTCTCTATGGCTACACCTTC	CASSPLGQGFLYGYTF